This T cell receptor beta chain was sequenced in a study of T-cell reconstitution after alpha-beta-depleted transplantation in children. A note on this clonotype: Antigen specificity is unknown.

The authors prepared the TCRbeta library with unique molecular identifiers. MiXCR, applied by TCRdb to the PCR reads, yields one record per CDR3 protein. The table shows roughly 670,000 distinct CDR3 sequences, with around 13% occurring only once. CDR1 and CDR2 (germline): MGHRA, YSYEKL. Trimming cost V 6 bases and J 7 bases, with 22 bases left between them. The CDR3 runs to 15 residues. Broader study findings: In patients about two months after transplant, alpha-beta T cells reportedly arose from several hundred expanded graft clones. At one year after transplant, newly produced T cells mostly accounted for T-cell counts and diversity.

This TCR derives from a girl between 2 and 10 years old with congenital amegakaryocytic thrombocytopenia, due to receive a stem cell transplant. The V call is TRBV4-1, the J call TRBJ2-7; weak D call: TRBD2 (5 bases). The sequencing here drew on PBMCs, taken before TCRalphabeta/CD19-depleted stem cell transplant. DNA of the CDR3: TGCGCCAGCAGGCAAAGTTCCAGTCCGTCGGGGGAGCAGTACTTC. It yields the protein CASRQSSSPSGEQYF.